The subject of this entry is one T cell receptor beta chain. Its specificity is not known. Profiling relied on immunoSEQ multiplex PCR, and the TCRdb table lists in-frame clones only, not all of them. The table lists about 190,000 clones, roughly nine tenths of them singletons. This specimen comes from a study of T cell responses to AZD1222 COVID-19 vaccine. Findings and limits, study-wide: Spike-specific TCR breadth and depth were elevated following two AZD1222 doses.

Germline CDR1 SGHDT, CDR2 YYEEEE. The CDR3 loop spans 12 amino acids. After removal of 5 bases from V and 4 bases from J, the junction contained 3 bases not matched to a gene. The starting material was peripheral blood, obtained on day 0 of AZD1222 vaccination. The sequence derives from an adult in good health. The gene calls are TRBV5-6 and TRBJ2-7, with 7 bases matching TRBD1. CDR3 sequence: CASRDRYYEQYF. The CDR3 coding sequence is TGTGCCAGCAGGGACAGGTATTACGAGCAGTACTTC.